This T cell receptor (beta chain) was captured by sequencing in a study of regulatory T cells in long-lasting Graves disease. Study-wide findings and caveats: Accuracy may have suffered from the small sample size. Persistent patients shared more public clonotypes (about 3,000) than newly diagnosed patients (around 910).

Relying on iRepertoire HTBI primers and Arm-PCR of CDR3 regions, the team built TCR beta libraries. Via MiXCR, TCRdb re-called the multiplex PCR reads, giving one row per CDR3 protein. The sample includes some 450,000 distinct CDR3 sequences, 15% to 20% seen only once; the top ten take about 10%. Per germline, CDR1 MDHEN and CDR2 SYDVKM. The CDR3 consists of 14 residues. V was clipped by 1 base and J by 7 bases; unmatched bases: 6. Time point in this sample: newly diagnosed GD, antithyroid drugs for less than 3 months. Following extraction of RNA from PBMCs, that RNA was used to make the TCR library. Patient provenance is recorded as an endocrinology department in Xi'an, China. As for this clonotype: The target antigen is unknown.

Another study also made use of these data, one on T cells in Graves' hyperthyroidism and ophthalmopathy. As that study records: Most thyroid clonotypes with frequency above 0.001 were detected in blood.

The V call is TRBV28, the J call TRBJ1-2; 7 positions agree with TRBD1. This TCR was sampled from a woman in her 30s with Graves disease. The sequenced sample was peripheral blood mononuclear cells (PBMCs), obtained at new diagnosis, from a patient treated with antithyroid drugs. The CDR3 nucleotides read TGTGCCAGCAGTTTATTGGGACAGACCTTTGGCTACACCTTC. Its translation: CASSLLGQTFGYTF.